The 22 T cell receptor beta chains given below trace back to one sample, sequenced in a study of blood T cell repertoires in COVID-19 (TCRdb year 2020). Receptors were amplified or captured by the immunoSEQ multiplex PCR assay. In its TCRdb copy, this immuneACCESS table keeps in-frame sequences only and misses some clones. Where compared with another copy, unresolved V genes explain less than half of these, and the others have no known cause. The sample has approximately 300,000 clones on record, 90% of them singletons. The ten largest clones capture 6.5% to 8% of the sample. The sample comprised peripheral blood. The origin of the receptors is a woman between 25 and 40 years old with COVID-19, enrolled during active disease.

The V gene is TRBV29-1, the J gene TRBJ2-2; TRBD2 matches at 7 bases. The CDR3 has 16 residues. Losses at the gene ends were 6 bases for V and 0 bases for J; bases not matched to a gene: 10. Germline CDR1 is SQVTM and CDR2 is ANQGSEA. This CDR3 reads CSVLKGAGSNTGELFF. CDR3 DNA sequence: TGCAGCGTCCTCAAAGGAGCGGGATCGAACACCGGGGAGCTGTTTTTT.

This rearrangement joins TRBV29-1 to TRBJ2-1, with a possible D match to TRBD2 (5 bases). Trimming took off 3 bases at V and 4 bases at J, with 13 bases between the two ends. This CDR3 region has 14 residues. From germline, CDR1 is SQVTM and CDR2 ANQGSEA. CDR3 residues: CSVEGLAGYNEQFF. CDR3 in DNA: TGCAGCGTTGAGGGTCTAGCTGGATACAATGAGCAGTTCTTC.

The chain uses TRBV12-3 or TRBV12-4 and TRBJ1-1; possibly TRBD1 for D (5 bases). Deletions cut 6 bases from V and 7 bases from J, with 12 bases between. This CDR3 spans 12 amino acids. CDR3 bases: TGTGCCAGCAGCCAGGGTACGGGTGAAGCTTTCTTT. This sequence encodes CASSQGTGEAFF.

This rearrangement joins TRBV7-2 to TRBJ2-7, with a weak D call TRBD2 (5 bases). The CDR3 runs 15 residues. CDR1 is SGHTA and CDR2 is FQGNSA in the germline V gene. V shed 1 base and J shed 1 base, with 11 bases lying between them. CDR3 in DNA: TGTGCCAGCAGCTTAGATGATCCGGGGTCCTACGAGCAGTACTTC. Its protein is CASSLDDPGSYEQYF.

This sequence joins TRBV4-3 and TRBJ2-7; possible D gene TRBD1, 6 bases. Germline lookup yields CDR1 LGHNA and CDR2 YSLEER. CDR3 length: 15 amino acids. Trimming took 4 bases from V and 4 from J, leaving 17 bases between them. CDR3 nucleotides: TGCGCCAGCAGCCCGGCGTGGGCAGGGGAGTACGAGCAGTACTTC. This sequence encodes CASSPAWAGEYEQYF.

The chain employs TRBV29-1 and TRBJ1-2; TRBD1 is a possible D gene (6 bases). Per the germline V gene, CDR1 is SQVTM and CDR2 is ANQGSEA. The CDR3 is made up of 15 amino acids. Between the trimmed V and J ends, which lost 0 bases and 8 bases, there was a span of 19 bases. The CDR3 here is CSVEEGQGWLRGYTF. The CDR3 nucleotides are TGCAGCGTTGAAGAGGGTCAGGGGTGGCTGCGGGGCTACACCTTC.

This clone was seen only a few times. The V call is TRBV9, the J call TRBJ2-7, with a weak D call TRBD1 (6 bases). Between the trimmed V and J ends, which lost 0 bases and 4 bases, there was a span of 11 bases. The CDR3 extends over 14 amino acids. The germline gives CDR1 SGDLS, CDR2 YYNGEE. The CDR3 loop reads CASSVVDSSYEQYF. The CDR3 coding sequence is TGTGCCAGCAGCGTAGTGGACAGTTCGTACGAGCAGTACTTC.

V usage is TRBV10-3 and J usage is TRBJ1-2, with a possible D match to TRBD1 (5 bases). CDR3 length: 17 residues. CDR1 is ENHRY and CDR2 is SYGVKD in the germline V gene. Trimming removed 0 bases from V and 6 bases from J, with 20 bases in between. The CDR3 DNA reads as TGTGCCATCAGTGAGTCTCTCCCTGACAGCAGTCGGGATGGCTACACCTTC. Amino acids: CAISESLPDSSRDGYTF.

The V gene is TRBV5-1, the J gene TRBJ2-5, with TRBD2 matching over 9 bases. This CDR3 spans 16 amino acids. Unmatched junction bases numbered 11, after V lost 1 base and J lost 7 bases. Germline V gene sequence: CDR1 SGHRS, CDR2 YFSETQ. The CDR3 loop reads CASSLRLAEGTRTQYF. The CDR3 region has the DNA TGCGCCAGCAGCTTGAGACTAGCGGAGGGGACGCGGACCCAGTACTTC. The full variable domain, with the rest looked up from reference TRBV5-1 and TRBJ2-5, is KAGVTQTPRYLIKTRGQQVTLSCSPISGHRSVSWYQQTPGQGLQFLFEYFSETQRNKGNFPGRFSGRQFSNSRSEMNVSTLELGDSALYLCASSLRLAEGTRTQYFGPGTRLLVL.

As concerns this clone: Other DNA variants within this sample encode the same CDR3. This chain links TRBV5-1 with TRBJ2-1; D is unclear. CDR1 and CDR2 from the germline V gene are SGHRS and YFSETQ. Between the trimmed V and J ends, which lost 1 base and 0 bases, there was a span of 5 bases. The CDR3 is made up of 14 amino acids. The CDR3 spells CASSLTSSYNEQFF. The CDR3 nucleotides read TGCGCCAGCAGCTTGACGAGCTCCTACAATGAGCAGTTCTTC.

The chain has TRBV7-8 and TRBJ2-1, with 9 bases fitting TRBD2. V lost 5 bases to trimming and J lost 0 bases; unmatched junction nucleotides: 23. Per the germline V gene, CDR1 is SGHVS and CDR2 is FQNEAQ. The CDR3 spans 22 residues. As DNA, the CDR3 is TGTGCCAGCAGCCCTAGGGCAACGGGACTAGCTAATGAAAGGAGCTCCTACAATGAGCAGTTCTTC. It translates to CASSPRATGLANERSSYNEQFF.

This rearrangement joins TRBV6-2 or TRBV6-3 to TRBJ2-5; D is unresolved. CDR3 length equals 13 residues. Trimming removed 5 bases from V and 2 bases from J, with 9 bases in between. Germline CDR1 reads MNHEY; CDR2 reads SVGEGT. Here the CDR3 reads CASSRSFQETQYF. The CDR3 DNA sequence: TGTGCCAGCAGTCGGAGCTTTCAAGAGACCCAGTACTTC.

This sequence joins TRBV18 and TRBJ2-7, with 7 bases identical to TRBD1. Trimming at V came to 4 bases and at J to 1 base, leaving 7 bases not matched to a gene. The CDR3 consists of 15 residues. Looked up from germline, CDR1 is KGHSH and CDR2 is LQKENI. The CDR3, as DNA: TGTGCCAGCTCACAAGAGGGGGCGTTATCCTACGAGCAGTACTTC. Amino acid sequence: CASSQEGALSYEQYF. Variable domain in full (rest from reference TRBV18 and TRBJ2-7): NAGVMQNPRHLVRRRGQEARLRCSPMKGHSHVYWYRQLPEEGLKFMVYLQKENIIDESGMPKERFSAEFPKEGPSILRIQQVVRGDSAAYFCASSQEGALSYEQYFGPGTRLTVT.

The chain recombines TRBV4-2 with TRBJ2-2, with TRBD1 matching over 8 bases. The ends lost 5 bases at V and 6 bases at J; junction bases unmatched: 2. The germline CDR1 and CDR2 sequences are LGHNA and YNFKEQ. The CDR3 has 13 residues. The CDR3 DNA follows: TGTGCCAGCAGCGCAGGGGGCCCCGGGGAGCTGTTTTTT. This sequence encodes CASSAGGPGELFF.

The chain links TRBV27 to TRBJ2-3, with D hard to call. Looked up from germline, CDR1 is MNHEY and CDR2 is SMNVEV (reference sequence). CDR3 length: 14 residues. Trimming stripped 6 bases from V and 3 bases from J, with 13 bases between. The CDR3 reads CASRPYRSTDTQYF. In DNA, the CDR3 is TGTGCCAGCAGACCCTACCGGAGTACAGATACGCAGTATTTT.

J is TRBJ1-1 and V is TRBV24-1; 12 bases map to TRBD1. CDR1 and CDR2 from the germline V gene are KGHDR and SFDVKD. The CDR3 totals 15 residues. The V segment lost 4 bases and the J segment 11 bases; nucleotides outside the gene matches: 10. CDR3 in amino acids: CATSDGGQGADRAFF. The CDR3, as DNA: TGTGCCACCAGTGACGGGGGACAGGGGGCGGATAGGGCTTTCTTT.

V and J are TRBV4-2 and TRBJ2-5; no firm D call. V was shortened by 0 bases and J by 2 bases, with 10 bases between the two germline ends. The CDR3 is 15 residues long. From germline, CDR1 is LGHNA and CDR2 YNFKEQ. CDR3 bases: TGTGCCAGCAGCCAAGACGGTAGTACTCAAGAGACCCAGTACTTC. It is translated as CASSQDGSTQETQYF.

The chain has TRBV30 and TRBJ2-2; TRBD2 matches at 12 bases. With 3 bases clipped from V and 4 bases from J, the junction kept 6 bases outside the gene matches. Germline CDR1 and CDR2: GTSNPN and SVGIG (reference sequence). The CDR3 covers 16 residues. This CDR3 reads CAWSGRLAGATGELFF. The DNA of the CDR3 is TGTGCCTGGAGCGGTAGACTAGCGGGAGCCACCGGGGAGCTGTTTTTT. Full variable domain (outside the CDR3, taken from reference TRBV30 and TRBJ2-2): SQTIHQWPATLVQPVGSPLSLECTVEGTSNPNLYWYRQAAGRGLQLLFYSVGIGQISSEVPQNLSASRPQDRQFILSSKKLLLSDSGFYLCAWSGRLAGATGELFFGEGSRLTVL.

The V call is TRBV12-3 or TRBV12-4, the J call TRBJ2-7; possibly TRBD2 for D (6 bases). V lost 3 bases and J lost 6, with 12 bases in between. The CDR3 has 13 residues. Written as DNA, the CDR3 is TGTGCCAGCAGTTTGATCGGGGGTTCCGAGCAGTACTTC. It translates to CASSLIGGSEQYF.

Written as DNA, the CDR3 is TGTGCCAGCAGCTCCGCAGGGGCCACTGAAGCTTTCTTT. The encoded protein is CASSSAGATEAFF. This chain uses TRBV7-6 with TRBJ1-1; possible D gene TRBD1, 6 bases. The V end lost 4 bases, the J end lost 4 bases, and 10 bases lay between the germline ends. Germline V gene data show CDR1 as SGHVS and CDR2 as FNYEAQ. The CDR3 has 13 amino acids.

J is TRBJ2-7 and V is TRBV9; weak D call: TRBD2 (5 bases). Trimming removed 4 bases from V and 3 bases from J, with 14 bases in between. This CDR3 contains 14 residues. Looked up from germline, CDR1 is SGDLS and CDR2 is YYNGEE. Here the CDR3 reads CASSPAGVGYEQYF. The CDR3 DNA reads TGTGCCAGCAGCCCAGCCGGGGTAGGCTACGAGCAGTACTTC.

V gene TRBV4-3 combines with J gene TRBJ2-1; tentative D call: TRBD1 (5 bases). The germline CDR1 and CDR2 sequences are LGHNA and YSLEER. The V and J ends lost 0 bases and 2 bases respectively, with 8 bases between them. The CDR3 is 15 residues long. CDR3 loop: CASSQDGRAYNEQFF. The DNA for the CDR3 is TGCGCCAGCAGCCAAGACGGCAGGGCCTACAATGAGCAGTTCTTC.